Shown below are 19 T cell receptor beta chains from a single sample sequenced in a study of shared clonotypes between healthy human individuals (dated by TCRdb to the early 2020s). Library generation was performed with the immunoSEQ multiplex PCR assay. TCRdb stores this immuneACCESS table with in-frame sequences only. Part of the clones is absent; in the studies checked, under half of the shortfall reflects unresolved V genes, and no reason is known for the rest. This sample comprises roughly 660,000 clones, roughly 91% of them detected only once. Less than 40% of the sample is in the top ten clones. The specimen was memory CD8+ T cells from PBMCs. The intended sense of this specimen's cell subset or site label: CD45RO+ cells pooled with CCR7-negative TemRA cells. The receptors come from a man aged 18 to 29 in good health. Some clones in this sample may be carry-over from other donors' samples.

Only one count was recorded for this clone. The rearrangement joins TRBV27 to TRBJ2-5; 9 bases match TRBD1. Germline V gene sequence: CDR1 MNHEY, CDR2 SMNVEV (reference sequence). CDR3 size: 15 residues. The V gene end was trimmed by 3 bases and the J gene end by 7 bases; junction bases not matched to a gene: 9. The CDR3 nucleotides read TGTGCCAGCAGTTTGGGACAGGGAAGGCGAGGGACCCAGTACTTC. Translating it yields CASSLGQGRRGTQYF.

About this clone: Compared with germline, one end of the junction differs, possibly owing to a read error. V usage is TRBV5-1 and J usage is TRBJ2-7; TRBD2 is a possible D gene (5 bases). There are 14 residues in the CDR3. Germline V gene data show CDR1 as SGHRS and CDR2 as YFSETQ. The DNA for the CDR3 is TGTGCCAGCAGCTTGGGAGCGCGAGATAACGAGCAGTACTTC. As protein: CASSLGARDNEQYF.

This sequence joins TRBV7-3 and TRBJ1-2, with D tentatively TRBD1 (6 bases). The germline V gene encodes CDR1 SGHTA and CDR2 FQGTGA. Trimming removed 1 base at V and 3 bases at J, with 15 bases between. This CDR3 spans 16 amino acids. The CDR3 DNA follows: TGTGCCAGCAGCTTAAGCACCGCAGGGGCCCACTATGGCTACACCTTC. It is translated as CASSLSTAGAHYGYTF.

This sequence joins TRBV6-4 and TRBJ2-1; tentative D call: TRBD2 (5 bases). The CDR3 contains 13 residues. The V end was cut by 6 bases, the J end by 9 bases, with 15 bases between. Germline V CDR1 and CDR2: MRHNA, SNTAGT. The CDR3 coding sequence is TGTGCCAGCAGCCTAGCCAGTCTTTCTGAGCAGTTCTTC. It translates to CASSLASLSEQFF.

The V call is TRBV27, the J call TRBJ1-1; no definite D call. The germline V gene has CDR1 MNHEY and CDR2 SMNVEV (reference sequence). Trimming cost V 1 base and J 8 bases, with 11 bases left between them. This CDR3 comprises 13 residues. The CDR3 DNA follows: TGTGCCAGCAGTTTATTAGCGGGGTTGGAAGCTTTCTTT. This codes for CASSLLAGLEAFF.

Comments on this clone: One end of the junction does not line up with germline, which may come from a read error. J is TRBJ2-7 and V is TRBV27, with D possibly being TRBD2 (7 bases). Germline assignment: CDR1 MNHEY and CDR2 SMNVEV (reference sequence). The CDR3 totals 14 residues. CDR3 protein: CVSSWGGGGYEQYF. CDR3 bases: TGTGTCAGCAGTTGGGGAGGGGGTGGTTACGAGCAGTACTTC.

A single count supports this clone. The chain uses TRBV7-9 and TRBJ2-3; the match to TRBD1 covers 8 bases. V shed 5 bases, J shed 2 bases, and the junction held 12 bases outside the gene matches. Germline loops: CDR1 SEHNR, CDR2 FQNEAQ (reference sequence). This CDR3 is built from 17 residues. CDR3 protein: CASSLRRLQGVTDTQYF. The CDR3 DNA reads TGTGCCAGCAGCCTCCGCAGGTTACAGGGGGTCACAGATACGCAGTATTTT. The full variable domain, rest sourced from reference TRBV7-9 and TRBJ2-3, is DTGVSQNPRHKITKRGQNVTFRCDPISEHNRLYWYRQTLGQGPEFLTYFQNEAQLEKSRLLSDRFSAERPKGSFSTLEIQRTEQGDSAMYLCASSLRRLQGVTDTQYFGPGTRLTVL.

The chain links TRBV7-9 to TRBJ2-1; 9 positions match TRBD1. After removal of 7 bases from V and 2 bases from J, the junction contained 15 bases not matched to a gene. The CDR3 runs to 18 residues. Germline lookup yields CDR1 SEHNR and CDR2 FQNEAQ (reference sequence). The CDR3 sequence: CASTQQGAAGPPYNEQFF. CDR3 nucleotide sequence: TGTGCCAGCACCCAACAGGGGGCGGCGGGACCCCCCTACAATGAGCAGTTCTTC.

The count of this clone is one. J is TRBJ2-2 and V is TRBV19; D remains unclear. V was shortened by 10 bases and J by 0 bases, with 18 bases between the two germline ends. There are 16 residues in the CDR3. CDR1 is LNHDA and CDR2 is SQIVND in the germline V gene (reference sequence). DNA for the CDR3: TGTGCCACCCATAGGCGGCGACCCGCGAACACCGGGGAGCTGTTTTTT. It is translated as CATHRRRPANTGELFF.

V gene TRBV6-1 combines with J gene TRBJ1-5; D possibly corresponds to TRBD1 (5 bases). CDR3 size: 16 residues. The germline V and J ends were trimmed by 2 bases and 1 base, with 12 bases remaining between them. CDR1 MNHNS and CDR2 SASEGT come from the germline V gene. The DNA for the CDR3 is TGTGCCAGCAGTGAAATGGCGGGACGGAGCAATCAGCCCCAGCATTTT. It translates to CASSEMAGRSNQPQHF.

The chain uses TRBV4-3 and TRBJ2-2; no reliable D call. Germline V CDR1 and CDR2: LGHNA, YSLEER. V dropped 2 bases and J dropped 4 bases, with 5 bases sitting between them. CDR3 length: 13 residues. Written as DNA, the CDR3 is TGCGCCAGCAGCCAACTAAGCACCGGGGAGCTGTTTTTT. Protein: CASSQLSTGELFF.

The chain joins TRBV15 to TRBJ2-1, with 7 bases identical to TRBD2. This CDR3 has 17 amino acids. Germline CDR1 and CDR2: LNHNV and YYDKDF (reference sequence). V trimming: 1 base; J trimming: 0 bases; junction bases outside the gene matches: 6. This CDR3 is CATSRVRSSGSYNEQFF. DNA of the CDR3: TGTGCCACCAGCAGAGTTCGGTCTAGCGGCTCCTACAATGAGCAGTTCTTC. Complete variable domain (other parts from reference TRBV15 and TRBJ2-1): DAMVIQNPRYQVTQFGKPVTLSCSQTLNHNVMYWYQQKSSQAPKLLFHYYDKDFNNEADTPDNFQSRRPNTSFCFLDIRSPGLGDTAMYLCATSRVRSSGSYNEQFFGPGTRLTVL.

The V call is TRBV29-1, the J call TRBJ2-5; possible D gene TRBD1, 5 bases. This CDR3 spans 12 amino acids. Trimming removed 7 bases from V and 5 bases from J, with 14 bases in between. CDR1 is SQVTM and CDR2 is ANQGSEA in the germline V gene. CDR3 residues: CSGRQTWETQYF. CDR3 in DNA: TGCAGCGGGCGACAGACGTGGGAGACCCAGTACTTC.

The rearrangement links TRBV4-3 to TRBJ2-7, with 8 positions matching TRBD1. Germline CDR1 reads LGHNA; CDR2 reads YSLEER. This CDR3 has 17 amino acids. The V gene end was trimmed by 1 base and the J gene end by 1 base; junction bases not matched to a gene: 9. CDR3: CASSQGLVTGASYEQYF. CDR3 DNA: TGCGCCAGCAGCCAAGGGTTGGTGACAGGGGCTTCCTACGAGCAGTACTTC.

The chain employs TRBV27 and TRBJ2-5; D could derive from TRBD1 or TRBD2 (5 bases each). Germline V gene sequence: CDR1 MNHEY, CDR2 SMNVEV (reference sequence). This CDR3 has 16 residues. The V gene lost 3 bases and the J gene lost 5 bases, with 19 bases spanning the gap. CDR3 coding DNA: TGTGCCAGCAGTTTTCTCCCCGGGACCGCTAGGGAGACCCAGTACTTC. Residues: CASSFLPGTARETQYF.

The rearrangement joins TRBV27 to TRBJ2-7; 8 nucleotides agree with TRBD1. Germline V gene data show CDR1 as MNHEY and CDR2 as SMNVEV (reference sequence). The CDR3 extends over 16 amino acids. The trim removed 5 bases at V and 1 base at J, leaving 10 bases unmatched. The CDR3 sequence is CASSPSTGVFSYEQYF. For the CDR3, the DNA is TGTGCCAGCAGTCCATCGACAGGGGTTTTTTCCTACGAGCAGTACTTC.

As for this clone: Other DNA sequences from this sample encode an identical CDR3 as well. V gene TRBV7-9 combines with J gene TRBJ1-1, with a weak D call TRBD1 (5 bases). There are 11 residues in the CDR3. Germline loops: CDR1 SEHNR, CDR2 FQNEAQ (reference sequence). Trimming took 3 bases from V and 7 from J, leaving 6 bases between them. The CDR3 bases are TGTGCCAGCAGCTTTACAGGTGAAGCTTTCTTT. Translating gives CASSFTGEAFF.

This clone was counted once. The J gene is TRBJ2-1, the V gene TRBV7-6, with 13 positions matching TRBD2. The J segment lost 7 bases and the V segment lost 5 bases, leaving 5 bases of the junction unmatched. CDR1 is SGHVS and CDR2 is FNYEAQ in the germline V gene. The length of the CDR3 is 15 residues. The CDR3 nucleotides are TGTGCCAGCAGCCACCTACTAGCGGGAGGGAATGAGCAGTTCTTC. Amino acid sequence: CASSHLLAGGNEQFF.

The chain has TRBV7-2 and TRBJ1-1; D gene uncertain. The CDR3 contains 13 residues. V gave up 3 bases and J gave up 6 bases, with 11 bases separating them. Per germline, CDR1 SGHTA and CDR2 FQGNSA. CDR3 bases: TGTGCCAGCAGCTTCCCCCTGGGCGCTGAAGCTTTCTTT. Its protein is CASSFPLGAEAFF.